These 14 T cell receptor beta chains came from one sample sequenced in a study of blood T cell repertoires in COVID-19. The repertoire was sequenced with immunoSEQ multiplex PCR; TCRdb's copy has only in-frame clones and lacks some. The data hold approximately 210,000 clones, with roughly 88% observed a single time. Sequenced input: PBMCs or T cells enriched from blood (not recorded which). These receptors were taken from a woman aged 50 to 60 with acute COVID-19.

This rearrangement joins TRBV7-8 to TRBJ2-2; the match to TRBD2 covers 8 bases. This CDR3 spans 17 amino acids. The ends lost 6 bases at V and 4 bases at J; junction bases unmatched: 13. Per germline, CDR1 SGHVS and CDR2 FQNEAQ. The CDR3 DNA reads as TGTGCCAGCAGGCACATAGGGGCTAGCGGGTTCACCGGGGAGCTGTTTTTT. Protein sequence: CASRHIGASGFTGELFF. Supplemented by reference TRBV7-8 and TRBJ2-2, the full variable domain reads GAGVSQSPRYKVAKRGQDVALRCDPISGHVSLFWYQQALGQGPEFLTYFQNEAQLDKSGLPSDRFFAERPEGSVSTLKIQRTQQEDSAVYLCASRHIGASGFTGELFFGEGSRLTVL.

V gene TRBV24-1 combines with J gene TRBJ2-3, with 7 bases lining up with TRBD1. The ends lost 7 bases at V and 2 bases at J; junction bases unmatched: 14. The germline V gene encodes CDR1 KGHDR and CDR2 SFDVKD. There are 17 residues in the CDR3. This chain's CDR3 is CATSLSGDRLSTDTQYF. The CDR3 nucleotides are TGTGCCACCAGCCTAAGTGGGGACAGACTTTCCACAGATACGCAGTATTTT.

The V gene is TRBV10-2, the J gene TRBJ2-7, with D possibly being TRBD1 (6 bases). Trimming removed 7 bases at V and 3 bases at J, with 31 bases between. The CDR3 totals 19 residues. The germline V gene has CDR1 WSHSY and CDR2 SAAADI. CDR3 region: CASKPDRRWDRRVHYEQYF. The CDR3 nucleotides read TGCGCCAGCAAACCAGACAGGCGGTGGGACCGGCGGGTTCACTACGAGCAGTACTTC.

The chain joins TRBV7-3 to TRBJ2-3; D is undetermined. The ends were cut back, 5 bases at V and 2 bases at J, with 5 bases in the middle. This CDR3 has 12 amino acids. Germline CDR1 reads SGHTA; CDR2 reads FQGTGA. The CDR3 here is CASSQNTDTQYF. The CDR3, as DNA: TGTGCCAGCAGCCAAAACACAGATACGCAGTATTTT.

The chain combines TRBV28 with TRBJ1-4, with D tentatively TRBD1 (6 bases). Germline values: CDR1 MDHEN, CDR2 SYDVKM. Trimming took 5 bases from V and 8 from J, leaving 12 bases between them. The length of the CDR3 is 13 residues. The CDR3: CASSTPRGEKLFF. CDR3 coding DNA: TGTGCCAGCAGTACCCCCAGGGGAGAAAAACTGTTTTTT.

The CDR3 is CASSPRNNYEQYF. DNA for the CDR3: TGTGCCAGCAGCCCCCGAAACAACTACGAGCAGTACTTC. The rearrangement links TRBV7-3 to TRBJ2-7; D gene ambiguous. Germline lookup yields CDR1 SGHTA and CDR2 FQGTGA. The CDR3 has 13 residues. V lost 5 bases to trimming and J lost 3 bases, with 11 bases between them. Filled out from reference TRBV7-3 and TRBJ2-7, the complete variable domain reads GAGVSQTPSNKVTEKGKYVELRCDPISGHTALYWYRQSLGQGPEFLIYFQGTGAADDSGLPNDRFFAVRPEGSVSTLKIQRTERGDSAVYLCASSPRNNYEQYFGPGTRLTVT.

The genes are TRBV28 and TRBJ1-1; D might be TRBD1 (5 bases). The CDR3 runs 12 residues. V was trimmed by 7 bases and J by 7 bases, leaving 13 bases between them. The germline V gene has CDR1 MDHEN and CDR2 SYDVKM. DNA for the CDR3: TGTGCCAGCAACCGCTTTAGGGGTGAAGCTTTCTTT. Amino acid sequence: CASNRFRGEAFF.

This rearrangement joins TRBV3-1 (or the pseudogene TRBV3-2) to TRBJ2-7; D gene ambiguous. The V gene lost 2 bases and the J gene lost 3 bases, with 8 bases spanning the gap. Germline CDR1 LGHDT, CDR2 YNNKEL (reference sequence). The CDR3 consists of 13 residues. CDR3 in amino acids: CASSQFGSYEQYF. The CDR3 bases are TGTGCCAGCAGCCAATTTGGCAGCTACGAGCAGTACTTC.

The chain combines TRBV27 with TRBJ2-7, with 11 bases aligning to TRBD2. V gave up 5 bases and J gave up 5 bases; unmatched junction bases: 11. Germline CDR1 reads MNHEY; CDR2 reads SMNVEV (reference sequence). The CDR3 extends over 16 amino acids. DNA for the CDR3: TGTGCCAGCAGTGGCACCGGGCTAGCGGGAGGTCACGAGCAGTACTTC. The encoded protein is CASSGTGLAGGHEQYF.

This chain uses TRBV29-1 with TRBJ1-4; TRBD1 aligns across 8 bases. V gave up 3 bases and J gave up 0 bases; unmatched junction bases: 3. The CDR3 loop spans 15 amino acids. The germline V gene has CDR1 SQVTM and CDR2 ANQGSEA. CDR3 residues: CSVEDRVSTNEKLFF. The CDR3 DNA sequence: TGCAGCGTTGAGGACAGGGTATCAACTAATGAAAAACTGTTTTTT.

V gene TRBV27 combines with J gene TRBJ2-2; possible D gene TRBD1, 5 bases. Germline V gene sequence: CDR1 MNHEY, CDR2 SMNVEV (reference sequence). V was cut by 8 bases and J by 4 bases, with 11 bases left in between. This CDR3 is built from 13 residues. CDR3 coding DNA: TGTGCCAGCCGAAGACAGCCCACCGGGGAGCTGTTTTTT. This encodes CASRRQPTGELFF.

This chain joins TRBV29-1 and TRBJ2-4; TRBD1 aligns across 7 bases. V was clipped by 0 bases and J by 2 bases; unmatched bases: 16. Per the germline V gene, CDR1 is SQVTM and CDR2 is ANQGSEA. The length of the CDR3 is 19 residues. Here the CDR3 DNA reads TGCAGCGTTGAAGATCGGAACAGGGGCAGGGGGTGGACCAAAAACATTCAGTACTTC. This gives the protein CSVEDRNRGRGWTKNIQYF. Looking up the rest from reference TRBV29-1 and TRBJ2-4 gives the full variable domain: SAVISQKPSRDICQRGTSLTIQCQVDSQVTMMFWYRQQPGQSLTLIATANQGSEATYESGFVIDKFPISRPNLTFSTLTVSNMSPEDSSIYLCSVEDRNRGRGWTKNIQYFGAGTRLSVL.

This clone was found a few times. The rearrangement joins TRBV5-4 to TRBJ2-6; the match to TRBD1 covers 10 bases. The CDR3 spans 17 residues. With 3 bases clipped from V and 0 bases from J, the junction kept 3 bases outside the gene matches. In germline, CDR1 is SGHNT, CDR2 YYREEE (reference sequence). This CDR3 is CASSSGQGPSGANVLTF. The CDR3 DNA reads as TGTGCCAGCAGCTCGGGACAGGGGCCCTCTGGGGCCAACGTCCTGACTTTC.

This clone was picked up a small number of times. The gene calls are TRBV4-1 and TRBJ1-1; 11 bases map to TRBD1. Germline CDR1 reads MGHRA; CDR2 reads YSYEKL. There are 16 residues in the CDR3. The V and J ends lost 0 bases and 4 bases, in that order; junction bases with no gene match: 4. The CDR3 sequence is CASSQDWDRGITEAFF. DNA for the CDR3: TGCGCCAGCAGCCAAGATTGGGACAGGGGGATCACTGAAGCTTTCTTT.